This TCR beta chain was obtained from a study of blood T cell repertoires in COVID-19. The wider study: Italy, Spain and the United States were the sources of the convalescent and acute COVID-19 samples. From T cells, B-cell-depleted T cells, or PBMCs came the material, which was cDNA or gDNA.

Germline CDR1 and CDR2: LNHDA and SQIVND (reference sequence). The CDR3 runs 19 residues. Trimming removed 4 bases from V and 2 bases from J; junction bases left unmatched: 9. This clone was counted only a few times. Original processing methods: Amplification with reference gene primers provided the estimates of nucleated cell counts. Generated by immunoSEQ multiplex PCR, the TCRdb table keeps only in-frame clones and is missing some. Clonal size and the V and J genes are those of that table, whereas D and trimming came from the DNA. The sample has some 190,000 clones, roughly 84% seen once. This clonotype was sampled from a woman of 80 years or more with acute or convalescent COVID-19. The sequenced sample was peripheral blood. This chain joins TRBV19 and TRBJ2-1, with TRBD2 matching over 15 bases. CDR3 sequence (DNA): TGTGCCAGTAGTAGGACTAGCGGGAGGGCCGGATCTCCCTACAATGAGCAGTTCTTC. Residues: CASSRTSGRAGSPYNEQFF.